The rows below give T cell receptor beta chains drawn from one sample of a study of radiation and T cells in renal cell carcinoma. Some clones are missing from TCRdb's copy, which holds only in-frame ones; the method was immunoSEQ multiplex PCR. The sample holds 150,000 or so clones, around 89% seen once. Sequencing was performed on blood, taken from a patient whose treatment included radiotherapy and nephrectomy. The receptors stem from a woman in her 70s with renal cell carcinoma. Each CDR3 is given with its conserved first and last residue. Fields, in order: V gene, D gene, J gene, CDR3 length, CDR3 protein. The D gene is left open where the match is weak.

v_call: TRBV7-3; d_call: .; j_call: TRBJ1-1; cdr3_length: 15; cdr3_aa: CASSLVAGPNTEAFF
v_call: TRBV11-2; d_call: TRBD2; j_call: TRBJ2-3; cdr3_length: 16; cdr3_aa: CASSLETGGVLDTQYF
v_call: TRBV7-6; d_call: .; j_call: TRBJ1-1; cdr3_length: 15; cdr3_aa: CASSLDWGLHTEAFF
v_call: TRBV5-1; d_call: TRBD1; j_call: TRBJ2-3; cdr3_length: 14; cdr3_aa: CASSLGAGGNTQYF
v_call: TRBV30; d_call: .; j_call: TRBJ1-1; cdr3_length: 13; cdr3_aa: CAWTLGQGTEAFF
v_call: TRBV28; d_call: TRBD2; j_call: TRBJ2-2; cdr3_length: 15; cdr3_aa: CASSSLAENTGELFF
v_call: TRBV19; d_call: .; j_call: TRBJ2-1; cdr3_length: 15; cdr3_aa: CASRDGRLLYNEQFF
v_call: TRBV6-1; d_call: TRBD1; j_call: TRBJ1-2; cdr3_length: 14; cdr3_aa: CASTRGQGNYGYTF
v_call: TRBV6-8; d_call: .; j_call: TRBJ1-2; cdr3_length: 11; cdr3_aa: CASSKTRGYTF
v_call: TRBV19; d_call: TRBD2; j_call: TRBJ2-2; cdr3_length: 16; cdr3_aa: CASSIQSGGATGELFF
v_call: TRBV5-1; d_call: .; j_call: TRBJ2-3; cdr3_length: 13; cdr3_aa: CASSLRVTDTQYF
v_call: TRBV5-1; d_call: .; j_call: TRBJ1-2; cdr3_length: 15; cdr3_aa: CASSLSTGRGYGYTF
v_call: TRBV10-3; d_call: TRBD2; j_call: TRBJ2-5; cdr3_length: 13; cdr3_aa: CAPPGGLQETQYF
v_call: TRBV29-1; d_call: TRBD1; j_call: TRBJ1-1; cdr3_length: 16; cdr3_aa: CSVDRVPGQMNTEAFF
v_call: TRBV9; d_call: .; j_call: TRBJ1-3; cdr3_length: 18; cdr3_aa: CASSEHSTGSVSGNTIYF
v_call: TRBV7-9; d_call: .; j_call: TRBJ1-3; cdr3_length: 14; cdr3_aa: CASSPQGPGNTIYF
v_call: TRBV7-2; d_call: .; j_call: TRBJ2-7; cdr3_length: 15; cdr3_aa: CASSLPPGPRDEQYF
v_call: TRBV29-1; d_call: .; j_call: TRBJ2-3; cdr3_length: 12; cdr3_aa: CSAREGTDTQYF
v_call: TRBV7-7; d_call: .; j_call: TRBJ2-2; cdr3_length: 15; cdr3_aa: CASSLMGTNTGELFF
v_call: TRBV30; d_call: TRBD1; j_call: TRBJ1-4; cdr3_length: 14; cdr3_aa: CAWSLLGTGKKLFF
v_call: TRBV19; d_call: .; j_call: TRBJ1-1; cdr3_length: 14; cdr3_aa: CASRRRGANTEAFF
v_call: TRBV7-2; d_call: .; j_call: TRBJ1-1; cdr3_length: 13; cdr3_aa: CASSLEGNTEAFF
v_call: TRBV5-5; d_call: TRBD1; j_call: TRBJ2-1; cdr3_length: 15; cdr3_aa: CASSLVGQGGNEQFF
v_call: TRBV6-1; d_call: TRBD2; j_call: TRBJ2-3; cdr3_length: 16; cdr3_aa: CASSGWTSGGTDTQYF
v_call: TRBV5-6; d_call: TRBD1; j_call: TRBJ1-2; cdr3_length: 15; cdr3_aa: CASSLPGQANYGYTF
v_call: TRBV6-1; d_call: .; j_call: TRBJ1-2; cdr3_length: 14; cdr3_aa: CASRPVGGANGYTF
v_call: TRBV7-2; d_call: TRBD1; j_call: TRBJ1-5; cdr3_length: 15; cdr3_aa: CASSYPGQPSQPQHF
v_call: TRBV27; d_call: TRBD2; j_call: TRBJ2-1; cdr3_length: 15; cdr3_aa: CASRPRGGLRNEQFF
v_call: TRBV7-2; d_call: .; j_call: TRBJ1-6; cdr3_length: 15; cdr3_aa: CASSQSGVSGSPLHF
v_call: TRBV6-4; d_call: TRBD2; j_call: TRBJ2-7; cdr3_length: 13; cdr3_aa: CASSDGGVYEQYF
v_call: TRBV27; d_call: TRBD1; j_call: TRBJ2-1; cdr3_length: 16; cdr3_aa: CASNAGTGDPRNEQFF
v_call: TRBV6-6; d_call: .; j_call: TRBJ2-5; cdr3_length: 14; cdr3_aa: CASSSIAGPETQYF
v_call: TRBV7-9; d_call: .; j_call: TRBJ2-3; cdr3_length: 13; cdr3_aa: CASSEPGTDTQYF
v_call: TRBV28; d_call: TRBD2; j_call: TRBJ2-1; cdr3_length: 18; cdr3_aa: CASSFLGLAGSSYNEQFF
v_call: TRBV7-9; d_call: .; j_call: TRBJ2-1; cdr3_length: 11; cdr3_aa: CASSWNNEQFF
v_call: TRBV27; d_call: .; j_call: TRBJ1-2; cdr3_length: 14; cdr3_aa: CASSRQHANYGYTF
v_call: TRBV28; d_call: .; j_call: TRBJ1-5; cdr3_length: 15; cdr3_aa: CASSPQGPLGQPQHF
v_call: TRBV5-4; d_call: TRBD1; j_call: TRBJ2-4; cdr3_length: 16; cdr3_aa: CASSSPGQGDKNIQYF